Below are 14 T cell receptor beta chains sequenced from a single sample in a study of cytomegalovirus exposure and HLA in healthy donors. Repertoires were generated with immunoSEQ multiplex PCR, while TCRdb's copy carries only in-frame clones and drops some. The sample has about 130,000 clones; around 86% are singletons. What was sequenced was PBMCs. The source of these receptors is a woman aged 18-30 years in good health and CMV-seronegative.

This chain connects TRBV19 to TRBJ2-7; perhaps TRBD1 as D (7 bases). The CDR3 loop spans 12 amino acids. The V gene lost 4 bases and the J gene lost 6 bases, with 10 bases spanning the gap. Germline V gene lookup returns CDR1 LNHDA and CDR2 SQIVND (reference sequence). Here the CDR3 reads CASSRQGGEQYF. CDR3 nucleotide sequence: TGTGCCAGTAGTAGGCAGGGGGGCGAGCAGTACTTC.

V usage is TRBV7-6 and J usage is TRBJ2-7, with 10 bases aligning to TRBD2. The germline CDR1 and CDR2 sequences are SGHVS and FNYEAQ. V was clipped by 4 bases and J by 6 bases; unmatched bases: 12. The CDR3 runs to 16 residues. The CDR3 DNA sequence: TGTGCCAGCAGCTCCTACTGGACTAGCGGTCAGGGCGAGCAGTACTTC. It translates to CASSSYWTSGQGEQYF.

The V call is TRBV5-1, the J call TRBJ1-1, with D possibly matching TRBD1 (5 bases). The V end was cut by 4 bases, the J end by 6 bases, with 10 bases between. In germline, CDR1 is SGHRS, CDR2 YFSETQ. The CDR3 totals 12 residues. The CDR3 protein is CASSTGTSEAFF. The CDR3 region has the DNA TGCGCCAGCAGCACCGGGACTTCTGAAGCTTTCTTT.

In its sample, this clone was seen once. The V and J genes are TRBV11-2 and TRBJ2-5, with 15 bases identical to TRBD2. The length of the CDR3 is 15 residues. With V trimmed by 5 bases and J by 5 bases, 3 bases remained unmatched. Looked up from germline, CDR1 is SGHAT and CDR2 is FQNNGV. The CDR3 is CASSEGLAGGETQYF. The DNA for the CDR3 is TGTGCCAGCAGCGAGGGACTAGCGGGAGGTGAGACCCAGTACTTC.

CDR3: CASSLDEQYF. The CDR3 region has the DNA TGTGCCAGCAGTCTCGACGAGCAGTACTTC. V and J are TRBV11-2 and TRBJ2-7; D not certain. The V end lost 6 bases, the J end lost 5 bases, and 5 bases lay between the germline ends. The CDR3 loop spans 10 amino acids. The germline gives CDR1 SGHAT, CDR2 FQNNGV.

This clone showed up just a few times. The V call is TRBV5-4, the J call TRBJ2-6; unclear D gene. This CDR3 spans 17 amino acids. Germline V lookup: CDR1 SGHNT, CDR2 YYREEE (reference sequence). Trimming cost V 3 bases and J 1 base, with 14 bases left between them. CDR3 in amino acids: CASSSTRVFSGANVLTF. CDR3 in DNA: TGTGCCAGCAGCTCGACCCGGGTCTTTTCTGGGGCCAACGTCCTGACTTTC.

The gene calls are TRBV28 and TRBJ2-6, with D possibly matching TRBD2 (6 bases). Trimming took 5 bases from V and 2 from J, leaving 13 bases between them. Germline CDR1 and CDR2: MDHEN and SYDVKM. This CDR3 contains 16 residues. CDR3 bases: TGTGCCAGCAGTCTCCCCCCGGGGGCTGGGGCCAACGTCCTGACTTTC. Amino acids: CASSLPPGAGANVLTF.

V is TRBV7-9 and J is TRBJ2-2; weak D call: TRBD1 (5 bases). Germline CDR1 SEHNR, CDR2 FQNEAQ (reference sequence). V dropped 5 bases and J dropped 1 base, with 11 bases sitting between them. The CDR3 totals 15 residues. CDR3 sequence (DNA): TGTGCCAGCAGCCCTCAGGGCCAGAACACCGGGGAGCTGTTTTTT. This gives the protein CASSPQGQNTGELFF.

The chain combines TRBV19 with TRBJ1-4; D is unresolved. The CDR3 is 14 residues long. Germline V CDR1 and CDR2: LNHDA, SQIVND (reference sequence). The V end was cut by 4 bases, the J end by 5 bases, with 11 bases between. The CDR3 here is CASSTATVNEKLFF. The CDR3 DNA reads as TGTGCCAGTAGTACAGCGACCGTGAATGAAAAACTGTTTTTT.

J is TRBJ2-3 and V is TRBV10-3; 8 bases line up with TRBD2. Germline assignment: CDR1 ENHRY and CDR2 SYGVKD. This CDR3 has 15 residues. Trimming removed 3 bases from V and 1 base from J; junction bases left unmatched: 3. The CDR3 DNA reads as TGTGCCATCAGTGAACGAGCGGGAGGCACAGATACGCAGTATTTT. This encodes CAISERAGGTDTQYF.

The gene calls are TRBV29-1 and TRBJ1-3; no clear D. The CDR3 extends over 15 amino acids. V shed 4 bases and J shed 4 bases, with 17 bases lying between them. CDR1 and CDR2 (germline): SQVTM, ANQGSEA. The chain's CDR3 is CSVAGSAPSGNTIYF. The CDR3 nucleotides read TGCAGCGTTGCTGGCAGTGCTCCCTCCGGAAACACCATATATTTT.

The V call is TRBV28, the J call TRBJ2-1; TRBD2 matches at 9 bases. CDR1 MDHEN and CDR2 SYDVKM come from the germline V gene. V dropped 7 bases and J dropped 6; count of bases not matched to a gene: 7. There are 14 residues in the CDR3. As DNA, the CDR3 is TGTGCCAGCACTCCCGGGACTAGCAGCAATGAGCAGTTCTTC. As protein: CASTPGTSSNEQFF.

The chain uses TRBV28 and TRBJ1-4, with 8 bases that match TRBD1. This CDR3 is built from 16 residues. Per the germline V gene, CDR1 is MDHEN and CDR2 is SYDVKM. V shed 7 bases, J shed 5 bases, and the junction held 12 bases outside the gene matches. The CDR3, as DNA: TGTGCCAGCACTCCCGACAGGGGACCCTTCAATGAAAAACTGTTTTTT. It encodes CASTPDRGPFNEKLFF. Full variable domain (remainder filled in from reference TRBV28 and TRBJ1-4): DVKVTQSSRYLVKRTGEKVFLECVQDMDHENMFWYRQDPGLGLRLIYFSYDVKMKEKGDIPEGYSVSREKKERFSLILESASTNQTSMYLCASTPDRGPFNEKLFFGSGTQLSVL.

The J gene is TRBJ2-3, the V gene TRBV28; TRBD2 matches at 9 bases. Germline V gene lookup returns CDR1 MDHEN and CDR2 SYDVKM. This CDR3 has 16 amino acids. V lost 5 bases and J lost 4; bases outside the gene matches: 10. The CDR3 region has the DNA TGTGCCAGCAGTCCTGTCGCGGGAGGGCCCCCAGATACGCAGTATTTT. Translated: CASSPVAGGPPDTQYF.